The clone carrying this T cell receptor beta chain was picked up a small number of times. The study ran its PCR with 60 Vbeta and 13 Jbeta primers. Sequencing used immunoSEQ multiplex PCR; TCRdb keeps in-frame clones, though not all of them. The profile covers around 100,000 clones, with about 72% appearing a single time and around 1.9% taken by the ten largest. CDR1 and CDR2 from the germline V gene are SGHAT and FQDESV (reference sequence). V was shortened by 3 bases and J by 10 bases, with 16 bases between the two germline ends. The CDR3 extends over 14 amino acids. Those who donated were healthy bone marrow donors. The data originate from a study of cytomegalovirus exposure and HLA in healthy donors. On the study more broadly: Researchers found that about four fifths of 300 to 450 genotyped donors fell within the Caucasian-associated ancestry cluster.

This chain uses TRBV11-1 with TRBJ2-1; D may be TRBD1 (6 bases). The sequenced material came from PBMCs. This sequence originates from a man aged 30-40 years in good health and CMV-seronegative. DNA of the CDR3: TGTGCCAGCAGCTTCGGACAGCCCGGGTCGGAGCAGTTCTTC. It specifies CASSFGQPGSEQFF.